This entry lists 8 T cell receptor beta chains sequenced from one sample in a study of siplizumab effects on memory and regulatory T cells (dated 2019 in TCRdb). Libraries came from the immunoSEQ multiplex PCR assay. Here the immuneACCESS table is served through TCRdb, limited to in-frame sequences with V and J called. Missing clones are a known gap in these copies; in checked studies unresolved V genes cover under half, and the rest lacks a known reason. This sample has about 63,000 clones in its table, and 70% to 90% of those were observed once. Together, the top ten hold 3% to 4% of the sample. Sequencing input: memory CD4+ T cells sorted from blood. In light of the paper, this sample's cell subset or site label describes: unstimulated CD4+ memory T cells. The origin of the receptors is a human donor in good health.

The J gene is TRBJ2-6, the V gene TRBV15; D unresolved. The CDR3 length is 13 residues. Germline V gives CDR1 LNHNV, CDR2 YYDKDF (reference sequence). V lost 4 bases, J lost 3 bases, and 4 bases lay in between. The CDR3 spells CATSISGANVLTF. CDR3 bases: TGTGCCACCAGCATTAGTGGGGCCAACGTCCTGACTTTC.

DNA for the CDR3: TGTGCCAGCAGCAGGGGACTAGCGGGGCAGGAGGAGCTGTTTTTT. Protein product: CASSRGLAGQEELFF. The rearrangement links TRBV13 to TRBJ2-2; 13 nucleotides line up with TRBD2. V was clipped by 5 bases and J by 10 bases; unmatched bases: 7. Germline V gene data show CDR1 as PRHDT and CDR2 as FYEKMQ (reference sequence). The CDR3 sequence is 15 residues long.

This chain links TRBV9 with TRBJ2-3; tentative D call: TRBD1 (5 bases). CDR3 length equals 15 residues. The V end lost 5 bases, the J end lost 2 bases, and 15 bases lay between the germline ends. The germline gives CDR1 SGDLS, CDR2 YYNGEE. The DNA of the CDR3 is TGTGCCAGCAGTCGGTCCTGGGGCAACACAGATACGCAGTATTTT. Translated, it gives CASSRSWGNTDTQYF.

The gene calls are TRBV5-1 and TRBJ1-2; 9 positions match TRBD1. V was clipped by 3 bases and J by 2 bases; unmatched bases: 5. The V gene's germline CDR1 is SGHRS and CDR2 YFSETQ. The CDR3 is made up of 15 amino acids. DNA of the CDR3: TGCGCCAGCAGCTCACAGGGGGCGGTGAACTATGGCTACACCTTC. As protein: CASSSQGAVNYGYTF.

The J gene is TRBJ2-2, the V gene TRBV18; no clear D. V lost 3 bases and J 0 bases, leaving 8 bases between the germline ends. There are 15 residues in the CDR3. The germline gives CDR1 KGHSH, CDR2 LQKENI. The CDR3 coding sequence is TGTGCCAGCTCACCGGCCGCTACGAACACCGGGGAGCTGTTTTTT. Translated: CASSPAATNTGELFF.

This chain links TRBV5-1 with TRBJ1-2; D remains unclear. This CDR3 contains 16 residues. The germline V and J ends were trimmed by 0 bases and 4 bases, with 16 bases remaining between them. Germline V CDR1 and CDR2: SGHRS, YFSETQ. The CDR3 region has the DNA TGCGCCAGCAGCTTGGGATCATCGGGTTCGAGCTATGGCTACACCTTC. As protein: CASSLGSSGSSYGYTF.

The chain carries TRBV5-1 and TRBJ1-1; a weak D match, TRBD1 (5 bases). The V gene's germline CDR1 is SGHRS and CDR2 YFSETQ. The CDR3 sequence is 15 residues long. V was trimmed by 4 bases and J by 4 bases, leaving 17 bases between them. CDR3: CASSRVGDGVTEAFF. CDR3 in DNA: TGCGCCAGCAGCCGAGTCGGGGACGGAGTCACTGAAGCTTTCTTT.

The CDR3 DNA sequence: TGTGCCAGCAGTTTACGGGGACAGTGGGTCACAGATACGCAGTATTTT. As protein: CASSLRGQWVTDTQYF. The chain uses TRBV6-5 and TRBJ2-3, with 7 bases lining up with TRBD1. V was clipped by 4 bases and J by 2 bases; unmatched bases: 9. Germline values: CDR1 MNHEY, CDR2 SVGAGI. The CDR3 is 16 amino acids.